This TCR beta chain was observed in a study of T cells in women clearing cervical HPV infection. On this clone: Its antigen is currently unknown. The missing CDR3 end, 3 residues past where the read stops, is filled in from the germline J gene.

Sequencing was performed with immunoSEQ multiplex PCR; in TCRdb, only in-frame clones are kept and a portion is missing. The sample table includes roughly 13,000 clones. Germline CDR1 and CDR2: PRHDT and FYEKMQ (reference sequence). The V end lost 5 bases, the J end lost 5 bases, and 12 bases lay between the germline ends. The CDR3 loop spans 13 amino acids. Study conclusions and caveats: Repertoire richness, not evenness, was significantly elevated in CIN3+ cases versus controls. Associations may precede or follow infection; HPV-specific or memory T cells were not isolated. Each sample's T-cell count was unknown, possibly confounding richness. Combining TCR richness with V gene abundances gave approximately 0.8 AUC.

This clonotype was obtained from a woman between 18 and 75 years old with a cervical HPV16 infection that either progressed to CIN3+ or cleared (not recorded which). The chain has TRBV13 and TRBJ1-1, with a tentative D call TRBD1 (6 bases). The material sequenced was blood buffy coat. This CDR3 reads CASSLRGGTEAFF. The part of the CDR3 DNA that was read is TGTGCCAGCAGCCTCAGGGGAGGGACTGAA.